This T cell receptor beta chain stems from a study of monozygotic twins with cystic fibrosis. Points from the study as a whole: Clonality was generally low (median around 0.009), higher in the most severe patients.

Repertoires were generated with immunoSEQ multiplex PCR, while TCRdb's copy carries only in-frame clones and drops some. Altogether around 9,500 clones are present, 98% being singletons, with the ten largest covering 0.2% to 0.3%. The CDR3 loop spans 14 amino acids. J lost 3 bases, V lost 7 bases, and 7 bases had no gene match. Looked up from germline, CDR1 is GTSNPN and CDR2 is SVGIG (reference sequence). Remarks on this clone: Its antigen is still unknown.

The sequenced sample consisted of blood. This receptor was identified in a girl under 10 years old with cystic fibrosis. The genes are TRBV30 and TRBJ2-3; the match to TRBD1 covers 10 bases. The CDR3 DNA is TGTGCCTCCGCCGGGGACAGGGGAACAGATACGCAGTATTTT. Translated, it gives CASAGDRGTDTQYF.